The entry that follows covers one T cell receptor (beta chain) sequence. This CDR3 region has 12 residues. V was trimmed by 2 bases and J by 13 bases, leaving 12 bases between them. Germline CDR1 is MNHEY and CDR2 is SMNVEV (reference sequence). TCRdb redid the calling of the RT-PCR reads with MiXCR, one entry per CDR3 protein. The sample consists of about 700,000 distinct CDR3 sequences, 14% of them appearing once. The clonotype originates from a female donor in good health, serving as a healthy control. Sequenced sample: memory CD4+ T cells from blood. V and J are TRBV27 and TRBJ2-1; tentative D call: TRBD2 (6 bases). CDR3 sequence reads: CASSLNGGTQFF. The DNA for the CDR3 is TGTGCCAGCAGTTTAAATGGGGGGACCCAGTTCTTC.